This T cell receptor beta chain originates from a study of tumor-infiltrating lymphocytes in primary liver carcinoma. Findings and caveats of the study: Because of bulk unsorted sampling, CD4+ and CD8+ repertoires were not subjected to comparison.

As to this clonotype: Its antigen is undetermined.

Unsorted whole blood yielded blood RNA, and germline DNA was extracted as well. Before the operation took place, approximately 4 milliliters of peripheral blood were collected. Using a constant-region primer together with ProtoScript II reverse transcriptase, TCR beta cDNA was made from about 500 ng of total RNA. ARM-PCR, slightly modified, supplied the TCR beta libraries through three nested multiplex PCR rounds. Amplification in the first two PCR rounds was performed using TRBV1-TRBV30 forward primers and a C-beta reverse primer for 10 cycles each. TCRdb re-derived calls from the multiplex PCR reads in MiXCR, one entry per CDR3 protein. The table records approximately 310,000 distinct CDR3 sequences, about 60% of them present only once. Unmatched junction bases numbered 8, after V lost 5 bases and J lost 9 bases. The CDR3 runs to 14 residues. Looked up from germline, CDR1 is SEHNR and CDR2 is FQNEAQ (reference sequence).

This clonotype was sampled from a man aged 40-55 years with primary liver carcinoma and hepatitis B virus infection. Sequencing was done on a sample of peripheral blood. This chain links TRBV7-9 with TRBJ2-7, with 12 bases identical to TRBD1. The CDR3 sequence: CASSGPGQGARQYF. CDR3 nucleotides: TGTGCCAGCAGCGGGCCGGGACAGGGGGCTAGGCAGTACTTC. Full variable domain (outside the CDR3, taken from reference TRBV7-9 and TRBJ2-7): DTGVSQNPRHKITKRGQNVTFRCDPISEHNRLYWYRQTLGQGPEFLTYFQNEAQLEKSRLLSDRFSAERPKGSFSTLEIQRTEQGDSAMYLCASSGPGQGARQYFGPGTRLTVT.